This TCR beta chain emerged from a study of T cell changes during pregnancy in multiple sclerosis. Clones were read by immunoSEQ multiplex PCR, and TCRdb kept only the in-frame ones, dropping some. The table lists 35,000 to 40,000 clones, around nine tenths of them singletons, with more than 5.5% in the top ten. V dropped 0 bases and J dropped 2 bases, with 8 bases sitting between them. CDR3 length: 15 amino acids. Germline V gives CDR1 MNHEY, CDR2 SVGAGI. This TCR was sampled from a female donor with multiple sclerosis, enrolled in a pregnancy study. The V call is TRBV6-5, the J call TRBJ2-1; tentatively, D is TRBD1 (6 bases). The sample in question was CD8+ T cells from peripheral blood mononuclear cells, obtained in the third trimester of pregnancy. Here the CDR3 reads CASSYSGQTYNEQFF. CDR3 coding DNA: TGTGCCAGCAGTTACTCCGGACAGACCTACAATGAGCAGTTCTTC.